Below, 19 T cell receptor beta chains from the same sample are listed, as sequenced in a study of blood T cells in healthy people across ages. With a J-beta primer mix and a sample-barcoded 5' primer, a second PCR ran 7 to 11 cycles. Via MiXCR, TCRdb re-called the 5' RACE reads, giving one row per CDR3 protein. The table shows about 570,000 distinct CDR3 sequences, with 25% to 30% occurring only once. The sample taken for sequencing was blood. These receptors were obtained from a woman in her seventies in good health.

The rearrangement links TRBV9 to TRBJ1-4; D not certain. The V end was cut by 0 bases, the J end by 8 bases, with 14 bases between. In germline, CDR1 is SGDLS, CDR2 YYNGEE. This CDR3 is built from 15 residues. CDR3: CASSVEGRPGEKLFF. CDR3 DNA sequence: TGTGCCAGCAGCGTAGAAGGCCGACCGGGCGAAAAACTGTTTTTT.

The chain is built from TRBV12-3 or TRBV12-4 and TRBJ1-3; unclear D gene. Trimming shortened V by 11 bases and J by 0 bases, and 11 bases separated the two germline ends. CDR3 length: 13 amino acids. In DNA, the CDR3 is TGTGCCGCCAGGAGGGACTCTGGAAACACCATATATTTT. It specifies CAARRDSGNTIYF.

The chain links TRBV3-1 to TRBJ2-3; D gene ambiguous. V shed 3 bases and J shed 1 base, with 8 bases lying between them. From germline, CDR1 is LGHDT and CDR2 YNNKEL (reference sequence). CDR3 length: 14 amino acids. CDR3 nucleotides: TGTGCCAGCAGCCACCGTCCTCGCACAGATACGCAGTATTTT. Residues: CASSHRPRTDTQYF.

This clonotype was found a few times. DNA of the CDR3: TGCAGTGCTAGACAACAGGGGGAAAAACTGTTTTTT. Protein: CSARQQGEKLFF. V is TRBV20-1 and J is TRBJ1-4; 7 positions match TRBD1. Germline V CDR1 and CDR2: DFQATT, SNEGSKA (reference sequence). The CDR3 spans 12 residues. The V gene end was trimmed by 2 bases and the J gene end by 8 bases; junction bases not matched to a gene: 2.

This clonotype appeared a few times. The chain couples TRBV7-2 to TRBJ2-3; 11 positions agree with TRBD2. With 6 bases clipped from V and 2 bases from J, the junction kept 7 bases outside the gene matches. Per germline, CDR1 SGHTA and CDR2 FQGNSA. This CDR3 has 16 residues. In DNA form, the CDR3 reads TGTGCCAGCAGGCCTTCACTAGCGGGGGTCACAGATACGCAGTATTTT. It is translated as CASRPSLAGVTDTQYF.

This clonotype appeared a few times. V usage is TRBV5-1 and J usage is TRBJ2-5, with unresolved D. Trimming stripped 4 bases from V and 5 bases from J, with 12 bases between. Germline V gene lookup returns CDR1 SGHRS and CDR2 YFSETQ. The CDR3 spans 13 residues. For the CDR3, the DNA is TGCGCCAGCAGCCTCCACAATCGGGAGACCCAGTACTTC. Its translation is CASSLHNRETQYF.

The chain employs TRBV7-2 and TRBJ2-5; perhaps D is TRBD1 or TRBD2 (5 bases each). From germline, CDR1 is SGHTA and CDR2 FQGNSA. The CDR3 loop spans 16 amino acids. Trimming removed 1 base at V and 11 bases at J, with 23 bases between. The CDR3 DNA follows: TGTGCCAGCAGCTTAGTCGCAGGACCCGACAGCGGTGAGCAGTACTTC. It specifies CASSLVAGPDSGEQYF.

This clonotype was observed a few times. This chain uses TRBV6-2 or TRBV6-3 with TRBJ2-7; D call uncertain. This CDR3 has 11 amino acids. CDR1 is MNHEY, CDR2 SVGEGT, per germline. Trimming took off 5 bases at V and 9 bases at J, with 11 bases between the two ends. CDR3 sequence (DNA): TGTGCCAGCAGTCCACGATCTATGCAGTACTTC. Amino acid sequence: CASSPRSMQYF.

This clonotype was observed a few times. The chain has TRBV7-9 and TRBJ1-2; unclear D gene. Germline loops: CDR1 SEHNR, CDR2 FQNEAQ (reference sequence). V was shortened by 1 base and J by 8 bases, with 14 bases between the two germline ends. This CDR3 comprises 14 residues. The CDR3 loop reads CASSLEQLPGGYTF. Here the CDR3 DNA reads TGTGCCAGCAGCTTAGAACAGTTGCCTGGCGGCTACACCTTC.

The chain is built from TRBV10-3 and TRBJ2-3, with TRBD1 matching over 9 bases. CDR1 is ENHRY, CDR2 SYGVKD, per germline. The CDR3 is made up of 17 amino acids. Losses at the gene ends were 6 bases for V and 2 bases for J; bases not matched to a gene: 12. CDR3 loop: CAISYAGTGLSTDTQYF. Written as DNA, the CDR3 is TGTGCCATCAGCTATGCCGGGACAGGGCTCTCCACAGATACGCAGTATTTT.

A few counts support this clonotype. For the CDR3, the DNA is TGCGCCAGCAGCTTGGCAGCGGGAAGAGATTCACCCCTCCACTTT. It yields the protein CASSLAAGRDSPLHF. The V gene is TRBV5-1, the J gene TRBJ1-6; unclear D gene. This CDR3 is 15 amino acids long. CDR1 SGHRS and CDR2 YFSETQ come from the germline V gene. The V and J ends lost 0 bases and 8 bases respectively, with 12 bases between them.

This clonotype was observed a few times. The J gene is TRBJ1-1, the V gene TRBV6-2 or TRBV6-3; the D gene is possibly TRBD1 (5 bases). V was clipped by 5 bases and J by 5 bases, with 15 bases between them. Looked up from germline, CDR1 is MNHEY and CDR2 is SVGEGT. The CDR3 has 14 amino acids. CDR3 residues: CASSSHLGGTEAFF. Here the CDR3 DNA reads TGTGCCAGCAGTAGCCATCTCGGGGGAACTGAAGCTTTCTTT.

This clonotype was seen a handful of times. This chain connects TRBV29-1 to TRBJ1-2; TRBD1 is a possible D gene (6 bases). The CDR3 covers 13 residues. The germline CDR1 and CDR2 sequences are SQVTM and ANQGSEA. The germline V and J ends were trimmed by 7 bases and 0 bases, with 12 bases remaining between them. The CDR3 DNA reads TGCAGCGCCCACAGGGCAACTAACTATGGCTACACCTTC. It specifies CSAHRATNYGYTF.

This chain's CDR3 is CASSPRLTDRGYGYTF. The CDR3 DNA sequence: TGTGCCAGCTCACCAAGGCTCACTGACAGGGGCTATGGCTACACCTTC. The chain has TRBV18 and TRBJ1-2, with 8 bases matching TRBD1. Germline values: CDR1 KGHSH, CDR2 LQKENI. The CDR3 runs 16 residues. With 2 bases clipped from V and 4 bases from J, the junction kept 9 bases outside the gene matches.

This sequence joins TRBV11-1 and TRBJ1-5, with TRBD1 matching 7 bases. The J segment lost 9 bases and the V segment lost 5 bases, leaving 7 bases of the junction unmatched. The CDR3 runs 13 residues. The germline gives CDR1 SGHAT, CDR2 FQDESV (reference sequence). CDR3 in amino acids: CASSADRDRPQHF. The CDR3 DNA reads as TGTGCCAGCAGCGCCGACAGGGATCGGCCCCAGCATTTT.

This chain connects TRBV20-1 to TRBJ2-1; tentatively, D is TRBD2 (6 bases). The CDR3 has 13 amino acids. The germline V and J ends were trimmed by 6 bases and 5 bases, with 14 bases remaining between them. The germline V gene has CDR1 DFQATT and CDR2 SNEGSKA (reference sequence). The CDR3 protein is CSAHLARNNEQFF. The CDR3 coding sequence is TGCAGTGCGCACCTAGCGAGAAACAATGAGCAGTTCTTC.

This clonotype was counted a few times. This chain's CDR3 is CASPNMLDSLNTEAFF. DNA for the CDR3: TGTGCCAGCCCTAATATGCTAGACAGCCTGAACACTGAAGCTTTCTTT. This chain joins TRBV6-1 and TRBJ1-1; D may be TRBD1 (5 bases). The CDR3 contains 16 residues. The germline gives CDR1 MNHNS, CDR2 SASEGT. The ends were cut back, 8 bases at V and 0 bases at J, with 19 bases in the middle.

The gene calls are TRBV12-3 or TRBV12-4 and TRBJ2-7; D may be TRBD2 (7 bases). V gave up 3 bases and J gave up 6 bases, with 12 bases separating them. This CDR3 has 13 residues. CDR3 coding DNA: TGTGCCAGCAGTTTGGGGGGGCCGTCCGAGCAGTACTTC. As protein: CASSLGGPSEQYF.

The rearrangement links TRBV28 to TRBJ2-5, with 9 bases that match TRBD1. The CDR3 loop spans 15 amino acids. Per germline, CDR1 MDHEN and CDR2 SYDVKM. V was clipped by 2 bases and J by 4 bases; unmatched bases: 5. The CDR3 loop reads CASSLSWDRAETQYF. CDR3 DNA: TGTGCCAGCAGTTTAAGTTGGGACAGGGCAGAGACCCAGTACTTC.